This T cell receptor (beta chain) was recorded in a study of control samples from healthy donors and cancer patients. Germline V gives CDR1 LNHNV, CDR2 YYDKDF (reference sequence). The ends were cut back, 3 bases at V and 0 bases at J, with 9 bases in the middle. The CDR3 has 16 amino acids. Using immunoSEQ multiplex PCR, the repertoire was profiled, and TCRdb retains in-frame clones only, with some absent. The sample lists more than 140,000 clones, 91% occurring once. This clonotype was obtained from a man between 18 and 35 years old in good health. Sequenced: blood. The chain carries TRBV15 and TRBJ1-6; D uncertain. The CDR3, as DNA: TGTGCCACCAGCAGTGCCCCGAGCTCCTATAATTCACCCCTCCACTTT. Its translation: CATSSAPSSYNSPLHF.